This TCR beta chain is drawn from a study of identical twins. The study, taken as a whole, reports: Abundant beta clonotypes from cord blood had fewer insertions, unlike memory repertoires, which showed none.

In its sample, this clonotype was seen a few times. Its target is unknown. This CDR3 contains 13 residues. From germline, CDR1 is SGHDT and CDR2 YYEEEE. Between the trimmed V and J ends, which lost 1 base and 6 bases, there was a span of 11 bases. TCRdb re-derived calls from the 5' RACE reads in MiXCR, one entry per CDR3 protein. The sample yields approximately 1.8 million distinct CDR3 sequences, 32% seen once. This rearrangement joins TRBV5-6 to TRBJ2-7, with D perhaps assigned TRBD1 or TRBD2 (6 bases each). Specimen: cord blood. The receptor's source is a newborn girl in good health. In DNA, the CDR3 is TGTGCCAGCAGCTTGTTGGGGGGCCGCGAGCAGTACTTC. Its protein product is CASSLLGGREQYF.